The T cell receptor (beta chain) under discussion was sequenced for a study of blood T cell repertoires in COVID-19. Study-wide context: The cDNA or gDNA used as material had been derived from T cells, B-cell-depleted T cells, or PBMCs.

Assay: immunoSEQ multiplex PCR; the TCRdb copy retains only in-frame clones and omits some. This sample has more than 95,000 clones; roughly 87% occur once, and the top ten carry roughly 6.2%. V lost 2 bases and J lost 5; bases outside the gene matches: 7. Germline V gene sequence: CDR1 SNHLY, CDR2 FYNNEI. The CDR3 contains 16 residues. The rearrangement uses TRBV2 and TRBJ2-7; 12 nucleotides agree with TRBD1. This TCR was recovered from a human donor in a cohort sampled during active COVID-19. Sequencing used peripheral blood. The CDR3 loop is CASSEPWGQGADEQYF. The DNA of the CDR3 is TGTGCCAGCAGTGAACCTTGGGGACAGGGGGCGGACGAGCAGTACTTC. The full variable domain, completed using reference TRBV2 and TRBJ2-7, is EPEVTQTPSHQVTQMGQEVILRCVPISNHLYFYWYRQILGQKVEFLVSFYNNEISEKSEIFDDQFSVERPDGSNFTLKIRSTKLEDSAMYFCASSEPWGQGADEQYFGPGTRLTVT.